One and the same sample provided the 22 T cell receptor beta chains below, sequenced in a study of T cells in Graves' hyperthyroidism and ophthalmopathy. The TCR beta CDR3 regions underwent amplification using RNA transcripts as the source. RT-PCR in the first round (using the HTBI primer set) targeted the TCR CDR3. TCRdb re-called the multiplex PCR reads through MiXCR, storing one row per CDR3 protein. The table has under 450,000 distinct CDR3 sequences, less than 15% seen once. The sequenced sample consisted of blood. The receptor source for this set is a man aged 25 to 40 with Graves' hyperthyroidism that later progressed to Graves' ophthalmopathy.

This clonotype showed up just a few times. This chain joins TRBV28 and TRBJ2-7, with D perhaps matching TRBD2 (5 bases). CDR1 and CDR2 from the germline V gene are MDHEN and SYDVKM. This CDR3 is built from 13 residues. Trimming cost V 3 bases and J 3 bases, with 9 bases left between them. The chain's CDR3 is CASSFLEGYEQYF. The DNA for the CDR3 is TGTGCCAGCAGTTTCCTCGAGGGCTACGAGCAGTACTTC.

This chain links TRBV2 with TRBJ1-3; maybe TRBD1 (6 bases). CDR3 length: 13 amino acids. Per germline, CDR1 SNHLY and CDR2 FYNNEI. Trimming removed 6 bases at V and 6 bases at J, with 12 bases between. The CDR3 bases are TGTGCCAGCAGGACGGGGGGGGCAAACACCATATATTTT. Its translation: CASRTGGANTIYF.

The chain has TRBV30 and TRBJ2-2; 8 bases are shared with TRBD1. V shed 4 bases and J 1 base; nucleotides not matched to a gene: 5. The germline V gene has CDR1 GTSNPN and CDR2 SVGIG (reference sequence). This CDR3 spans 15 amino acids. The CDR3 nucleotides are TGTGCCTGGACCAATGGACAGGGGAACACCGGGGAGCTGTTTTTT. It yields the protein CAWTNGQGNTGELFF. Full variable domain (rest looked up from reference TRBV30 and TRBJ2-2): SQTIHQWPATLVQPVGSPLSLECTVEGTSNPNLYWYRQAAGRGLQLLFYSVGIGQISSEVPQNLSASRPQDRQFILSSKKLLLSDSGFYLCAWTNGQGNTGELFFGEGSRLTVL.

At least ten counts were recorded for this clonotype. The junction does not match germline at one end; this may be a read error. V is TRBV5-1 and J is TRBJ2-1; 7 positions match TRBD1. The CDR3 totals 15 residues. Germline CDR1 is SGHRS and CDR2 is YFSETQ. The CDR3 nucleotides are TGCGCCAGCAGTTTGGACAGGCCCACCTACAATGAGCAGTTCTTC. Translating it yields CASSLDRPTYNEQFF.

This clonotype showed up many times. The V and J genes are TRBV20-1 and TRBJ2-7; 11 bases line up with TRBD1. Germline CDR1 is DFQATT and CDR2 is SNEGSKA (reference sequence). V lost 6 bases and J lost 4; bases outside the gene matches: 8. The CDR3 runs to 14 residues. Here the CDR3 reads CSATGQGARYEQYF. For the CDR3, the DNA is TGCAGTGCGACCGGACAGGGGGCTCGGTACGAGCAGTACTTC.

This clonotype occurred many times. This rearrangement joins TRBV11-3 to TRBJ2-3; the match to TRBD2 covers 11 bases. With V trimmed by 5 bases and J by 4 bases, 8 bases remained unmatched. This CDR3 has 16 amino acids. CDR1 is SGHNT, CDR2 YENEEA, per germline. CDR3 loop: CASSQPLAGGPDTQYF. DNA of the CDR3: TGTGCCAGCAGCCAGCCGTTAGCGGGGGGGCCAGATACGCAGTATTTT.

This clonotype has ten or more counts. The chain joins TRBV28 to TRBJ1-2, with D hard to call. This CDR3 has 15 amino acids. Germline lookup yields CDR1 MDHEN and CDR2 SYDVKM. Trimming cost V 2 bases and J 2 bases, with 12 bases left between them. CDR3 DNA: TGTGCCAGCAGTTTACGGTCAGGTGGCAACTATGGCTACACCTTC. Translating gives CASSLRSGGNYGYTF.

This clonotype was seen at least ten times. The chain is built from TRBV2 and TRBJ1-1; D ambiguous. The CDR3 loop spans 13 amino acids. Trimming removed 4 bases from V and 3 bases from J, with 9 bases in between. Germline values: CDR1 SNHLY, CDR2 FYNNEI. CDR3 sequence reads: CASSGGLDTEAFF. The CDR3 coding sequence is TGTGCCAGCAGTGGAGGGTTGGACACTGAAGCTTTCTTT. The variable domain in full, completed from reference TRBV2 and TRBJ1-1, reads EPEVTQTPSHQVTQMGQEVILRCVPISNHLYFYWYRQILGQKVEFLVSFYNNEISEKSEIFDDQFSVERPDGSNFTLKIRSTKLEDSAMYFCASSGGLDTEAFFGQGTRLTVV.

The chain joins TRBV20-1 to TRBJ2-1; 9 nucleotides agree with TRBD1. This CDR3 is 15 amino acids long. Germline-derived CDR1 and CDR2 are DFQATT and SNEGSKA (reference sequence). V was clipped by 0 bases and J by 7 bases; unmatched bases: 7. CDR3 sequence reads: CSARDRTGVKNEQFF. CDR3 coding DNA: TGCAGTGCTAGAGATCGGACAGGGGTGAAAAATGAGCAGTTCTTC.

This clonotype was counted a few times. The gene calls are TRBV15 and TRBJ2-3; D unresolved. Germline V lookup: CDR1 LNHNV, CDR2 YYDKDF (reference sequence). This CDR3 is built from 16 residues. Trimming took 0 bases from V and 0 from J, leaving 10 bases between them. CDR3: CATSRDPLRSTDTQYF. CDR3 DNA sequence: TGTGCCACCAGCAGAGATCCTTTAAGGAGCACAGATACGCAGTATTTT. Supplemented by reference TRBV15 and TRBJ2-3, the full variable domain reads DAMVIQNPRYQVTQFGKPVTLSCSQTLNHNVMYWYQQKSSQAPKLLFHYYDKDFNNEADTPDNFQSRRPNTSFCFLDIRSPGLGDTAMYLCATSRDPLRSTDTQYFGPGTRLTVL.

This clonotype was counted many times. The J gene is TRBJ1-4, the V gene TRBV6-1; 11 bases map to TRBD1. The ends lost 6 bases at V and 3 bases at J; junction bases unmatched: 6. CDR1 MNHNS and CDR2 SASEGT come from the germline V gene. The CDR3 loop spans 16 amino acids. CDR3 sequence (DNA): TGTGCCAGCAGCAGGGACAGGGGGGGACCTAATGAAAAACTGTTTTTT. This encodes CASSRDRGGPNEKLFF.

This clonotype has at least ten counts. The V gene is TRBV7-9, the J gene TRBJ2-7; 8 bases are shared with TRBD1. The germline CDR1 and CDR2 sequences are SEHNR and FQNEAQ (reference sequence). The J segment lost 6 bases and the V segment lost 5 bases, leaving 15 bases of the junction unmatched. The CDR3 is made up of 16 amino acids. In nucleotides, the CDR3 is TGTGCCAGCAGCACTACTATAGACAGGGGAATAGGCGAGCAGTACTTC. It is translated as CASSTTIDRGIGEQYF.

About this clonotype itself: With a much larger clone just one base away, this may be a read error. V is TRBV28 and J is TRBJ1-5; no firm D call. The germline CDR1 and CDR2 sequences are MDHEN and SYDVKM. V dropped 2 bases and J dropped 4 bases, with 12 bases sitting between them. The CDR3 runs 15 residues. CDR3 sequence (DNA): TGTGCCAGCAGTTTAATCCTTTCGGGAAATCAGCCCCAGCATTTT. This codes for CASSLILSGNQPQHF.

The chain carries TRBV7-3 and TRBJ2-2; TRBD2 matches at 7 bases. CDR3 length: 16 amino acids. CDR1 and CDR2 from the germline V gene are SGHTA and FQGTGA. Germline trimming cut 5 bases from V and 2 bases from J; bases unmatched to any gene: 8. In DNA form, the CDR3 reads TGTGCCAGCAGCCCCGGGGGAGCGGGAAACACCGGGGAGCTGTTTTTT. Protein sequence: CASSPGGAGNTGELFF.

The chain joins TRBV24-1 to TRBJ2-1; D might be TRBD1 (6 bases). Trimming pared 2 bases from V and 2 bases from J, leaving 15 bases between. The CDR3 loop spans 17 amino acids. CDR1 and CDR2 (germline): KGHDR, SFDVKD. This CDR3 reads CATSDSAGWGPYNEQFF. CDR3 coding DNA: TGTGCCACCAGTGATTCCGCAGGGTGGGGGCCCTACAATGAGCAGTTCTTC.

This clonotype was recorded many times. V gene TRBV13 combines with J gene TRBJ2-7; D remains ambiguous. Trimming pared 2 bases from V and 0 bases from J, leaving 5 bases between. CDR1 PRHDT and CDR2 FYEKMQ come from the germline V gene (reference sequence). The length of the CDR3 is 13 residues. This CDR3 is CASSLKGSYEQYF. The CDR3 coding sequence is TGTGCCAGCAGCTTAAAGGGCTCCTACGAGCAGTACTTC.

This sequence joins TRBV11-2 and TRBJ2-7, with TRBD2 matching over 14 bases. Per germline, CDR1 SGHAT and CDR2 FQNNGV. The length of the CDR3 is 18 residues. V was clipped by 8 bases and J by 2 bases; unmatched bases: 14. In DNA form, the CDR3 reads TGTGCCAGCCGGGGAGGACGGGCGGGACTAGCGGGGGCCTACGAGCAGTACTTC. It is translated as CASRGGRAGLAGAYEQYF.

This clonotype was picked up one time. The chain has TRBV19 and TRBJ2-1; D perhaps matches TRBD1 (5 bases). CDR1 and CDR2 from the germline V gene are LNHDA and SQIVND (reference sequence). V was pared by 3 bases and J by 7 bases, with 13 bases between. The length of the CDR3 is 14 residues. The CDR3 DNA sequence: TGTGCCAGTAGTATGGGTAGGGGTACGAATGAGCAGTTCTTC. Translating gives CASSMGRGTNEQFF.

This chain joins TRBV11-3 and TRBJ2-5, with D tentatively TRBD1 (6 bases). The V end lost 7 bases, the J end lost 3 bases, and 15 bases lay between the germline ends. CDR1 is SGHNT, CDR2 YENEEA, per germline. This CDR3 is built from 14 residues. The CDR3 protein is CASTSGQKKETQYF. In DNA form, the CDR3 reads TGTGCCAGCACCTCAGGACAGAAAAAAGAGACCCAGTACTTC.

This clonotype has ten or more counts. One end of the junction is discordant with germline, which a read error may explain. The CDR3 is CASSPPGRMNTKAFF. The CDR3 DNA is TGTGCCAGCAGTCCTCCGGGACGGATGAACACTAAAGCTTTCTTT. The chain employs TRBV28 and TRBJ1-1; D is perhaps TRBD1 (5 bases). The CDR3 sequence is 15 residues long. The V gene's germline CDR1 is MDHEN and CDR2 SYDVKM.

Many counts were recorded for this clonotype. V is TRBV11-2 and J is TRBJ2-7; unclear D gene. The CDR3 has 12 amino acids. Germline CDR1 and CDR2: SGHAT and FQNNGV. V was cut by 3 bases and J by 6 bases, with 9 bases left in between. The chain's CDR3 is CASSFSRVEQYF. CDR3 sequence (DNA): TGTGCCAGCAGCTTCTCCCGAGTCGAGCAGTACTTC.

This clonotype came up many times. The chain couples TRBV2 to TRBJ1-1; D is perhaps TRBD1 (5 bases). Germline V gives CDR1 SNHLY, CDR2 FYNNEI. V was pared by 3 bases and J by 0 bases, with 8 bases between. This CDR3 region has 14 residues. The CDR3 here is CASSEPGMNTEAFF. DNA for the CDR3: TGTGCCAGCAGTGAGCCAGGGATGAACACTGAAGCTTTCTTT. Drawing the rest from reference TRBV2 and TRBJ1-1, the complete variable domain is EPEVTQTPSHQVTQMGQEVILRCVPISNHLYFYWYRQILGQKVEFLVSFYNNEISEKSEIFDDQFSVERPDGSNFTLKIRSTKLEDSAMYFCASSEPGMNTEAFFGQGTRLTVV.